Below are 24 T cell receptor beta chains sequenced from a single sample in a study of T cells in Graves' hyperthyroidism and ophthalmopathy. The CDR3 regions of TCR beta were amplified from RNA transcripts. The study used the HTBI primer set for a first-round RT-PCR of the TCR CDR3. TCRdb redid the calling of the multiplex PCR reads with MiXCR, one entry per CDR3 protein. The table includes under 350,000 distinct CDR3 sequences, approximately 17% detected once. Sequencing was done on a sample of blood. The source is a woman aged 55-70 years with Graves' ophthalmopathy.

This clonotype appeared many times. The chain is built from TRBV28 and TRBJ2-5, with D uncertain. The CDR3 has 14 amino acids. V dropped 3 bases and J dropped 1 base, with 9 bases sitting between them. In germline, CDR1 is MDHEN, CDR2 SYDVKM. The CDR3 DNA reads as TGTGCCAGCAGTTTGATACGGATCCAAGAGACCCAGTACTTC. This translates into CASSLIRIQETQYF.

In this sample, this clonotype turned up many times. The J gene is TRBJ2-3, the V gene TRBV29-1; TRBD2 is a possible D gene (6 bases). Trimming removed 3 bases from V and 6 bases from J, with 13 bases in between. Germline values: CDR1 SQVTM, CDR2 ANQGSEA. CDR3 length: 13 amino acids. The CDR3 here is CSVDIGLTDTQYF. In nucleotides, the CDR3 is TGCAGCGTTGACATCGGACTAACGGATACGCAGTATTTT.

This clonotype came up many times. This chain links TRBV7-2 with TRBJ2-5; 10 bases fit TRBD1. CDR1 and CDR2 from the germline V gene are SGHTA and FQGNSA. The CDR3 totals 16 residues. V lost 1 base to trimming and J lost 0 bases; unmatched junction nucleotides: 2. The CDR3 spells CASSLGQGAYQETQYF. The CDR3 coding sequence is TGTGCCAGCAGCTTAGGACAGGGGGCTTACCAAGAGACCCAGTACTTC.

The V gene is TRBV18, the J gene TRBJ2-1, with D uncertain. CDR1 is KGHSH and CDR2 is LQKENI in the germline V gene. Deletions cut 2 bases from V and 0 bases from J, with 8 bases between. The CDR3 extends over 15 amino acids. CDR3 DNA sequence: TGTGCCAGCTCACCAGGTTCGAGCTCCTACAATGAGCAGTTCTTC. As protein: CASSPGSSSYNEQFF.

This clonotype was detected ten times or more. The chain combines TRBV7-2 with TRBJ2-5; 12 bases line up with TRBD2. The V and J ends lost 7 bases and 1 base, in that order; junction bases with no gene match: 7. Germline V gene sequence: CDR1 SGHTA, CDR2 FQGNSA. CDR3 length equals 16 residues. The CDR3 loop is CASKRLAGVVQETQYF. CDR3 sequence (DNA): TGTGCCAGCAAAAGACTAGCGGGAGTGGTCCAAGAGACCCAGTACTTC.

This clonotype was detected a few times. The chain recombines TRBV4-2 with TRBJ2-7; weak D call: TRBD2 (5 bases). The CDR3 is 15 amino acids. Trimming pared 0 bases from V and 6 bases from J, leaving 15 bases between. Germline CDR1 reads LGHNA; CDR2 reads YNFKEQ. CDR3 nucleotides: TGTGCCAGCAGCCAAGATACCCGGGGTTCTGGCGAGCAGTACTTC. Translating gives CASSQDTRGSGEQYF.

This clonotype was picked up many times. The chain recombines TRBV7-8 with TRBJ1-4; D call uncertain. CDR3 size: 15 residues. Trimming left V 1 base short and J 4 bases short, with 10 bases between. Germline V gene data show CDR1 as SGHVS and CDR2 as FQNEAQ. The CDR3 protein is CASSLGPEFNEKLFF. The DNA for the CDR3 is TGTGCCAGCAGCTTAGGCCCCGAGTTTAATGAAAAACTGTTTTTT.

This clonotype occurred many times. The chain joins TRBV28 to TRBJ2-1; tentatively, D is TRBD2 (5 bases). There are 14 residues in the CDR3. Germline CDR1 is MDHEN and CDR2 is SYDVKM. The germline V and J ends were trimmed by 5 bases and 6 bases, with 14 bases remaining between them. This CDR3 is CASSVGVLGNEQFF. The DNA for the CDR3 is TGTGCCAGCAGTGTGGGAGTCTTGGGCAATGAGCAGTTCTTC.

This clonotype was counted ten times or more. The chain combines TRBV28 with TRBJ2-3; 11 bases are shared with TRBD2. Germline-derived CDR1 and CDR2 are MDHEN and SYDVKM. The CDR3 extends over 16 amino acids. The trim removed 10 bases at V and 4 bases at J, leaving 13 bases unmatched. The DNA of the CDR3 is TGTGCCACCAGCCCGGCTAGCGGGAGGATAGCAGATACGCAGTATTTT. Its protein is CATSPASGRIADTQYF.

This clonotype was detected ten times or more. DNA of the CDR3: TGTGCCAGCTCATTACTAGCGGGAAGGGTCGATGAGCAGTTCTTC. Translating it yields CASSLLAGRVDEQFF. The V gene is TRBV18, the J gene TRBJ2-1, with TRBD2 matching 10 bases. Germline V gene sequence: CDR1 KGHSH, CDR2 LQKENI. Trimming took 5 bases from V and 8 from J; bases not matched to a gene: 9. The CDR3 covers 15 residues.

CDR3 amino acids: CASSPTYQGSYGYTF. In nucleotides, the CDR3 is TGTGCCAGCTCACCAACGTATCAGGGGAGCTATGGCTACACCTTC. The genes are TRBV18 and TRBJ1-2; D is perhaps TRBD1 (6 bases). Germline V gene data show CDR1 as KGHSH and CDR2 as LQKENI. This CDR3 spans 15 amino acids. V was shortened by 2 bases and J by 4 bases, with 14 bases between the two germline ends.

This clonotype was observed at least ten times. V usage is TRBV4-3 and J usage is TRBJ2-3, with unresolved D. The CDR3 is 16 amino acids. V lost 5 bases and J 3 bases, leaving 18 bases between the germline ends. The germline gives CDR1 LGHNA, CDR2 YSLEER. The CDR3 region has the DNA TGCGCCAGCAGCTCAACCATCCCGGGTGCGACAGATACGCAGTATTTT. Its protein product is CASSSTIPGATDTQYF.

The chain is built from TRBV6-1 and TRBJ2-2; 12 positions agree with TRBD2. V lost 5 bases to trimming and J lost 4 bases; unmatched junction nucleotides: 11. The CDR3 sequence is 18 residues long. CDR1 and CDR2 from the germline V gene are MNHNS and SASEGT. CDR3 DNA sequence: TGTGCCAGCAGTCGAACTAGCGGGAGGACCTCTGGCACCGGGGAGCTGTTTTTT. Translated: CASSRTSGRTSGTGELFF.

This clonotype was found a few times. The chain couples TRBV6-2 or TRBV6-3 to TRBJ2-3, with 7 bases aligning to TRBD1. Germline V lookup: CDR1 MNHEY, CDR2 SVGEGT. The V and J ends lost 0 bases and 4 bases, in that order; junction bases with no gene match: 7. The CDR3 spans 16 residues. The CDR3 loop reads CASSYSRTGSADTQYF. The CDR3 DNA reads TGTGCCAGCAGTTACTCTAGGACAGGTTCGGCAGATACGCAGTATTTT.

The rearrangement joins TRBV12-3 or TRBV12-4 to TRBJ1-2; D remains ambiguous. The V end was cut by 2 bases, the J end by 8 bases, with 9 bases between. The CDR3 consists of 12 residues. The CDR3 DNA is TGTGCCAGCAGTTTACACGGGGTCGGCTACACCTTC. The encoded protein is CASSLHGVGYTF.

The chain uses TRBV5-4 and TRBJ2-7; D is tentatively TRBD1 or TRBD2 (5 bases each). Trimming pared 0 bases from V and 6 bases from J, leaving 19 bases between. There are 16 residues in the CDR3. Germline V gives CDR1 SGHNT, CDR2 YYREEE (reference sequence). CDR3 nucleotides: TGTGCCAGCAGCTTGGATAGCTGGGACCCCGTTGCCGAGCAGTACTTC. As protein: CASSLDSWDPVAEQYF.

This clonotype appeared many times. This chain links TRBV18 with TRBJ1-6, with no clear D. V was shortened by 3 bases and J by 4 bases, with 10 bases between the two germline ends. Germline CDR1 KGHSH, CDR2 LQKENI. This CDR3 is 15 amino acids long. The CDR3 coding sequence is TGTGCCAGCTCACCCCAGACGGAGTATAATTCACCCCTCCACTTT. Protein sequence: CASSPQTEYNSPLHF.

This CDR3 is CASSSSPGQAYGETQYF. The CDR3 nucleotides read TGTGCCAGCAGTTCCAGCCCAGGACAGGCGTATGGAGAGACCCAGTACTTC. This chain uses TRBV27 with TRBJ2-5, with 7 positions matching TRBD1. V shed 4 bases and J 4 bases; nucleotides not matched to a gene: 15. There are 17 residues in the CDR3. Looked up from germline, CDR1 is MNHEY and CDR2 is SMNVEV (reference sequence).

This clonotype has at least ten counts. This sequence joins TRBV6-2 or TRBV6-3 and TRBJ2-7, with a possible D match to TRBD1 (5 bases). The CDR3 loop spans 13 amino acids. Germline CDR1 and CDR2: MNHEY and SVGEGT. Trimming pared 2 bases from V and 3 bases from J, leaving 8 bases between. CDR3 region: CASSYRQGYEQYF. Written as DNA, the CDR3 is TGTGCCAGCAGTTACCGGCAGGGCTACGAGCAGTACTTC.

This clonotype showed up just a few times. The gene calls are TRBV7-9 and TRBJ1-5, with a weak D call TRBD1 (6 bases). CDR3 length equals 13 residues. Germline V gives CDR1 SEHNR, CDR2 FQNEAQ (reference sequence). V was pared by 5 bases and J by 6 bases, with 11 bases between. CDR3 loop: CASSLQGAQPQHF. The CDR3 bases are TGTGCCAGCAGCCTACAGGGAGCTCAGCCCCAGCATTTT.

This clonotype was seen many times. This sequence joins TRBV6-2 or TRBV6-3 and TRBJ1-5; the D is unclear. This CDR3 spans 16 amino acids. The V end was cut by 1 base, the J end by 0 bases, with 10 bases between. CDR1 is MNHEY, CDR2 SVGEGT, per germline. The CDR3 DNA follows: TGTGCCAGCAGTTACTTGGCAGGCTTTAGCAATCAGCCCCAGCATTTT. Encoded protein: CASSYLAGFSNQPQHF.

The table lists this clonotype with a few counts. The gene calls are TRBV7-2 and TRBJ1-5; TRBD1 matches 7 bases. With 7 bases clipped from V and 0 bases from J, the junction kept 3 bases outside the gene matches. The CDR3 has 14 amino acids. Germline V CDR1 and CDR2: SGHTA, FQGNSA. CDR3 in amino acids: CASNTGVSNQPQHF. As DNA, the CDR3 is TGTGCCAGCAACACAGGGGTTAGCAATCAGCCCCAGCATTTT.

This clonotype was detected ten times or more. CDR3 amino acids: CASSGGVTEAFF. CDR3 nucleotide sequence: TGTGCCAGCTCAGGGGGAGTCACTGAAGCTTTCTTT. The chain employs TRBV12-3 or TRBV12-4 and TRBJ1-1; the match to TRBD1 covers 7 bases. The CDR3 length is 12 residues. J gave up 4 bases and V 8 bases, and 4 bases lay outside the gene matches.

This clonotype showed up many times. V gene TRBV7-2 combines with J gene TRBJ1-2; D ambiguous. Germline lookup yields CDR1 SGHTA and CDR2 FQGNSA. The CDR3 extends over 15 amino acids. Trimming cost V 2 bases and J 2 bases, with 12 bases left between them. CDR3: CASSLTGSGNYGYTF. CDR3 in DNA: TGTGCCAGCAGCTTAACCGGGTCGGGAAACTATGGCTACACCTTC. Drawing the rest from reference TRBV7-2 and TRBJ1-2, the complete variable domain is GAGVSQSPSNKVTEKGKDVELRCDPISGHTALYWYRQSLGQGLEFLIYFQGNSAPDKSGLPSDRFSAERTGGSVSTLTIQRTQQEDSAVYLCASSLTGSGNYGYTFGSGTRLTVV.